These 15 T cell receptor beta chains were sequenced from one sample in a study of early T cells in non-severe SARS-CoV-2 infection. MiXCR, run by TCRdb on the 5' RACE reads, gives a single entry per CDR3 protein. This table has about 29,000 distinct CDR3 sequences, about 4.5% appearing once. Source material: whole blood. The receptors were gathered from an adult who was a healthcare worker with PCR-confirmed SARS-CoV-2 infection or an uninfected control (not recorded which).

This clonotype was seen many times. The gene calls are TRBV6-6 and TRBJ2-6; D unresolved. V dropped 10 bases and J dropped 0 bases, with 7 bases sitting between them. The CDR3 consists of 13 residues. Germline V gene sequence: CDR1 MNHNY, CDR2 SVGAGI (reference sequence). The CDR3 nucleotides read TGTGCCACCTTAGCCTCTGGGGCCAACGTCCTGACTTTC. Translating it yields CATLASGANVLTF.

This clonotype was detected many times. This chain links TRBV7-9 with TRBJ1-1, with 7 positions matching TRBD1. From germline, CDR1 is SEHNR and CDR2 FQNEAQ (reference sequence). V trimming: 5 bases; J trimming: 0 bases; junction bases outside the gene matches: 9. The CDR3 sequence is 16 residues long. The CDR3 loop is CASSPTTGRVNTEAFF. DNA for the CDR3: TGTGCCAGCAGCCCGACGACAGGGAGAGTGAACACTGAAGCTTTCTTT.

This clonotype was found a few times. The CDR3 bases are TGTGCCAGTAGTAGGACTAGCGCCTACAATGAGCAGTTCTTC. Translating gives CASSRTSAYNEQFF. V usage is TRBV19 and J usage is TRBJ2-1; TRBD2 matches at 9 bases. J gave up 2 bases and V 4 bases, and 0 bases lay outside the gene matches. The length of the CDR3 is 14 residues. The germline V gene encodes CDR1 LNHDA and CDR2 SQIVND (reference sequence).

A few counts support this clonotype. The CDR3 region has the DNA TGTGCCAGCACCGCAGTTAAGTATGGCTACACCTTC. Protein product: CASTAVKYGYTF. This rearrangement joins TRBV6-1 to TRBJ1-2; no reliable D call. Deletions cut 7 bases from V and 5 bases from J, with 11 bases between. Germline CDR1 is MNHNS and CDR2 is SASEGT. This CDR3 is built from 12 residues.

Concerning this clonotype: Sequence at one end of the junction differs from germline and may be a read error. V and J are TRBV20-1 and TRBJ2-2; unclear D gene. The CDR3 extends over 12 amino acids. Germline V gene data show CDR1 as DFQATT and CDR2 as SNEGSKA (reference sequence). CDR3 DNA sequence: TGCAGCGCTACCCGGGACACCGGGGAGCTGTTTTTT. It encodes CSATRDTGELFF.

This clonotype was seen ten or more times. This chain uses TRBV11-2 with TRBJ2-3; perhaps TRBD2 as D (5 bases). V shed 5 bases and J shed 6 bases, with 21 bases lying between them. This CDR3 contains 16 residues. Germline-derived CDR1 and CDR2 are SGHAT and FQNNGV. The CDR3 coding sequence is TGTGCCAGCAGCCCGCCCGAGCGGAAATGGAGGGATACGCAGTATTTT. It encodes CASSPPERKWRDTQYF.

The CDR3 sequence is CASSSQYGGTGWFYEQYF. In nucleotides, the CDR3 is TGCGCCAGCAGCTCCCAATACGGCGGGACAGGGTGGTTTTACGAGCAGTACTTC. This sequence joins TRBV5-1 and TRBJ2-7, with 9 nucleotides matching TRBD1. The CDR3 spans 18 residues. Germline trimming cut 3 bases from V and 4 bases from J; bases unmatched to any gene: 17. Looked up from germline, CDR1 is SGHRS and CDR2 is YFSETQ. The full variable domain, completed using reference TRBV5-1 and TRBJ2-7, is KAGVTQTPRYLIKTRGQQVTLSCSPISGHRSVSWYQQTPGQGLQFLFEYFSETQRNKGNFPGRFSGRQFSNSRSEMNVSTLELGDSALYLCASSSQYGGTGWFYEQYFGPGTRLTVT.

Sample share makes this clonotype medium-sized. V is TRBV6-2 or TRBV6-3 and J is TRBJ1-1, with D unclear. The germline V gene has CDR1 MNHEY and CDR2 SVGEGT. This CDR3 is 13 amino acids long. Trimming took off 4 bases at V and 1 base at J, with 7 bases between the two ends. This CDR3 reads CASSSDENTEAFF. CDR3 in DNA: TGTGCCAGCAGTTCTGACGAGAACACTGAAGCTTTCTTT.

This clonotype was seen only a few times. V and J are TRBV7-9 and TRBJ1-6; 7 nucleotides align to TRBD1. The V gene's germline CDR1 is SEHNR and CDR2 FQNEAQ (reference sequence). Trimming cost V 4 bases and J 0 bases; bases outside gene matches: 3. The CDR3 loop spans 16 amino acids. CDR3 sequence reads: CASSSRDSSYNSPLHF. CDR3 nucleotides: TGTGCCAGCAGCTCCCGGGACAGCTCCTATAATTCACCCCTCCACTTT.

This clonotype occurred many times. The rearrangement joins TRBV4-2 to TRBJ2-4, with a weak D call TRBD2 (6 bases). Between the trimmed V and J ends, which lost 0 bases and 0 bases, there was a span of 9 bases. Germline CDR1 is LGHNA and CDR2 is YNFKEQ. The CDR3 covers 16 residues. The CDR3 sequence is CASSQDLGLAKNIQYF. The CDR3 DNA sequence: TGTGCCAGCAGCCAAGATTTGGGACTAGCCAAAAACATTCAGTACTTC.

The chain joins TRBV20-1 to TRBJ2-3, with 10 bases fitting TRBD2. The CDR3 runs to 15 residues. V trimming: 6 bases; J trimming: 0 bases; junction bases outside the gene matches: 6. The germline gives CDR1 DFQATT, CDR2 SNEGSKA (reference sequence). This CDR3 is CSASSGRFSTDTQYF. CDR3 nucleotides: TGCAGTGCAAGTAGCGGGAGGTTCAGCACAGATACGCAGTATTTT.

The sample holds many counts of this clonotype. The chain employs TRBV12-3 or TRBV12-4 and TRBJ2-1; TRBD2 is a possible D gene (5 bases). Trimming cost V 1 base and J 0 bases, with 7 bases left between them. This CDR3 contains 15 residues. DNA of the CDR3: TGTGCCAGCAGTTTAGGCGGGCCCTCCTACAATGAGCAGTTCTTC. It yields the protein CASSLGGPSYNEQFF.

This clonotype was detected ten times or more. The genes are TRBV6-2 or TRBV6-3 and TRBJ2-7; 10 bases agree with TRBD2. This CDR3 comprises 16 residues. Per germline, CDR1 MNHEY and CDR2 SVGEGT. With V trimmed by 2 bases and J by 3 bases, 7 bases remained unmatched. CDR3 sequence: CASSYGPSGSLYEQYF. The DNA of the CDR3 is TGTGCCAGCAGTTACGGTCCTAGCGGGAGTCTCTACGAGCAGTACTTC.

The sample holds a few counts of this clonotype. The CDR3 loop reads CASSSGGRTTEAFF. DNA of the CDR3: TGTGCCAGCAGCTCCGGGGGCAGAACCACTGAAGCTTTCTTT. The chain carries TRBV3-1 and TRBJ1-1; D may be TRBD1 (6 bases). The germline V gene encodes CDR1 LGHDT and CDR2 YNNKEL (reference sequence). CDR3 length: 14 residues. Trimming removed 5 bases at V and 4 bases at J, with 14 bases between.

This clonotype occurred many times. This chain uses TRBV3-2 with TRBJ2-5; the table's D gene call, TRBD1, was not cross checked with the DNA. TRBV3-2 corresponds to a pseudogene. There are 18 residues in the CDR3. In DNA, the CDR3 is TGTGCCAGCAGCTTCCTTACTGGGACAGGGGGCGAGGTTCCCACCCAGTACTTC. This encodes CASSFLTGTGGEVPTQYF.